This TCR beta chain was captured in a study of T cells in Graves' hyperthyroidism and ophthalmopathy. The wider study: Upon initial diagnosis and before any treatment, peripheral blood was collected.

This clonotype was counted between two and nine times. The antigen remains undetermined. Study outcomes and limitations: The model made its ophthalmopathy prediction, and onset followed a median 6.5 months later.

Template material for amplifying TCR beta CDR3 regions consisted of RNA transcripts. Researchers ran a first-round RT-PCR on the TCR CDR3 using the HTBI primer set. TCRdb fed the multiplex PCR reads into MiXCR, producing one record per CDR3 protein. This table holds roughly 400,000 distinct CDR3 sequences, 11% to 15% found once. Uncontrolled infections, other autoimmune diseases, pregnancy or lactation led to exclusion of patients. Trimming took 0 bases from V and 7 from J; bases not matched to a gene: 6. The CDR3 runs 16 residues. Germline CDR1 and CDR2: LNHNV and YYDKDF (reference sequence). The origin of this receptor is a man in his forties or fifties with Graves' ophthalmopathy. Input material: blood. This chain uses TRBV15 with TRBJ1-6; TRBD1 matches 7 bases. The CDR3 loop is CATSRDWDSNNSPLHF. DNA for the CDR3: TGTGCCACCAGCAGAGATTGGGACAGTAACAATTCACCCCTCCACTTT.